This T cell receptor beta chain was sequenced during a study of CD8+ T cells in alopecia areata. Study background: For the treated group, dosing was oral tofacitinib at 5 to 10 mg twice daily. General study findings and limits: TCR sharing across patients was less clear than in mice, possibly HLA-related. Scalp data also include sequences from resident alphabeta T cells of normal skin.

Lesional scalp punch biopsies and peripheral blood were collected from alopecia areata patients. V shed 1 base and J shed 10 bases, with 15 bases lying between them. Germline lookup yields CDR1 SGDLS and CDR2 YYNGEE. The length of the CDR3 is 15 residues. This clone is a singleton in its sample. Its antigen is undetermined. After isolation, RNA underwent reverse transcription to generate cDNA as the sequencing template. Repertoires were generated with immunoSEQ multiplex PCR, while TCRdb's copy carries only in-frame clones and drops some. The sample lists over 110,000 clones, 51% occurring once. The rearrangement uses TRBV9 and TRBJ1-6, with D perhaps TRBD1 (6 bases). The sample consisted of CD4+ T cells sorted from blood, taken at week 0. The clonotype comes from a human donor with alopecia areata. In nucleotides, the CDR3 is TGTGCCAGCAGCGTAACGGAGGACAGAAGGTCACCCCTCCACTTT. Its protein is CASSVTEDRRSPLHF.